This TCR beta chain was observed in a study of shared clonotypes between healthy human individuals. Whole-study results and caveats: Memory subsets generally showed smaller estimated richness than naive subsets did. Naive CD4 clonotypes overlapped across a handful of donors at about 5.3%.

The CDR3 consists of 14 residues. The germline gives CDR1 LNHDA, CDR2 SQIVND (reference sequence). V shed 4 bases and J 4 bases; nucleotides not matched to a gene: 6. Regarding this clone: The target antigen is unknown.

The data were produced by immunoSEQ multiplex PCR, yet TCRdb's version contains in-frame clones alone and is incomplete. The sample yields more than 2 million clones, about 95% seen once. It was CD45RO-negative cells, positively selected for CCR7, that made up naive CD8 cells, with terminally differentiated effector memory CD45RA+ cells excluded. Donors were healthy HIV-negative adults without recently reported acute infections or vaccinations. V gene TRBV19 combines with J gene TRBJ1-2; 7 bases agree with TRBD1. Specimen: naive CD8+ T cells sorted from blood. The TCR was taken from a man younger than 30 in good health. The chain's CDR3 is CASSTTRDSYGYTF. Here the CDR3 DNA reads TGTGCCAGTAGTACGACCCGGGACAGCTATGGCTACACCTTC.